This TCR beta chain was recovered during a study of blood T cell repertoires in COVID-19. The trim removed 3 bases at V and 5 bases at J, leaving 4 bases unmatched. Germline lookup yields CDR1 LGHDT and CDR2 YNNKEL (reference sequence). The CDR3 is made up of 15 amino acids. The method was immunoSEQ multiplex PCR; TCRdb's version includes in-frame clones alone and lacks a portion of them. The table includes approximately 220,000 clones, roughly 89% detected once. Sequencing input: PBMCs or T cells enriched from blood (not recorded which). This sequence joins TRBV3-1 (or the pseudogene TRBV3-2) and TRBJ2-3, with 11 positions matching TRBD2. The TCR comes from a woman in her forties who had recovered from COVID-19. DNA for the CDR3: TGTGCCAGCAGCCAGCTAGCGGGAGGTCGAGATACGCAGTATTTT. Protein sequence: CASSQLAGGRDTQYF.